Sequencing of this T cell receptor (beta chain) was carried out in a study of T-cell reconstitution after alpha-beta-depleted transplantation in children. As it was prepared, the TCRbeta library received unique molecular identifiers. TCRdb processed the PCR reads anew with MiXCR; each CDR3 protein has one entry. The sample contains just over 200,000 distinct CDR3 sequences, around 7.7% of which appear only once. The CDR3 has 18 residues. V was pared by 8 bases and J by 3 bases, with 19 bases of the junction left unmatched. Germline CDR1 is SEHNR and CDR2 is FQNEAQ (reference sequence). There are many counts of this clonotype. What it binds is not known. Study findings and constraints: A year had passed since transplant, and T-cell counts and diversity by then came mostly from newly produced T cells.

The TCR originated in a male patient aged 2-10 years who had a stem cell transplant for acute myeloid leukemia, so the T cells may come from the graft donor. The chain couples TRBV7-9 to TRBJ2-1; 7 bases map to TRBD2. The sample here was PBMCs, mostly from graft donor cells, taken 360 days after TCRalphabeta/CD19-depleted stem cell transplant. The CDR3 DNA reads as TGTGCCAGCGTGCCCACTAGCGACTCACTATCTAGCTACAATGAGCAGTTCTTC. The encoded protein is CASVPTSDSLSSYNEQFF.